This T cell receptor beta chain is from a study of blood T cell repertoires in COVID-19. At the level of the study: PBMCs, B-cell-depleted T cells, or T cells provided the cDNA or gDNA that made up the material.

V was pared by 8 bases and J by 7 bases, with 13 bases of the junction left unmatched. The CDR3 consists of 15 residues. CDR1 is ENHRY and CDR2 is SYGVKD in the germline V gene. The assay was immunoSEQ multiplex PCR, and TCRdb's table has in-frame clones only and misses some. The sample includes under 200,000 clones, approximately 90% seen only once; the top ten take about 22%. The source material was peripheral blood. The sequence came from a man aged 60-69 years with active or convalescent COVID-19. The V gene is TRBV10-3, the J gene TRBJ1-2; TRBD1 aligns across 10 bases. The CDR3 is CAIENSGTGDSGYTF. The DNA for the CDR3 is TGTGCCATCGAAAATTCCGGGACAGGGGATAGTGGCTACACCTTC.